Shown below are 28 T cell receptor beta chains from a single sample sequenced in a study of shared clonotypes between healthy human individuals. Assay: immunoSEQ multiplex PCR; the TCRdb copy retains only in-frame clones and omits some. The sample includes 450,000 to 500,000 clones, 76% of them seen just once. Specimen: PBMCs. The receptor set was obtained from a middle-aged woman in good health. Some clones in this sample may be carry-over from other donors' samples.

The chain recombines TRBV18 with TRBJ2-2; D gene unclear. Trimming shortened V by 3 bases and J by 4 bases, and 12 bases separated the two germline ends. The V gene's germline CDR1 is KGHSH and CDR2 LQKENI. The CDR3 runs to 15 residues. CDR3 bases: TGTGCCAGCTCACCGGGTCAGGCTGTCACCGGGGAGCTGTTTTTT. It yields the protein CASSPGQAVTGELFF.

The genes are TRBV2 and TRBJ2-1; 14 nucleotides line up with TRBD2. J was trimmed by 6 bases and V by 6 bases; bases with no gene match: 4. This CDR3 contains 15 residues. Germline V CDR1 and CDR2: SNHLY, FYNNEI. DNA for the CDR3: TGTGCCAGCAGAAGACTAGCGGGAGGGTTCAATGAGCAGTTCTTC. This gives the protein CASRRLAGGFNEQFF.

A few counts support this clone. The V call is TRBV2, the J call TRBJ1-2; no firm D call. The CDR3 sequence is 12 residues long. Germline CDR1 SNHLY, CDR2 FYNNEI. V was pared by 2 bases and J by 0 bases, with 1 base between. The CDR3 here is CASSESNYGYTF. The CDR3 coding sequence is TGTGCCAGCAGTGAATCTAACTATGGCTACACCTTC.

The chain is built from TRBV7-9 and TRBJ2-7, with TRBD1 matching 7 bases. This CDR3 region has 14 residues. V dropped 3 bases and J dropped 3; count of bases not matched to a gene: 5. Germline V CDR1 and CDR2: SEHNR, FQNEAQ (reference sequence). CDR3 loop: CASSFTGDVYEQYF. The CDR3 coding sequence is TGTGCCAGCAGCTTTACAGGGGATGTCTACGAGCAGTACTTC.

The V call is TRBV2, the J call TRBJ1-2, with 9 bases identical to TRBD1. The ends lost 8 bases at V and 4 bases at J; junction bases unmatched: 11. Germline V gives CDR1 SNHLY, CDR2 FYNNEI. The CDR3 has 15 residues. CDR3 coding DNA: TGTGCCAGCCTCCTAGGGGACAGGGCCTCCTATGGCTACACCTTC. This sequence encodes CASLLGDRASYGYTF.

This clone was picked up many times. CDR3 amino acids: CASRQGGYGYTF. CDR3 in DNA: TGTGCCAGCAGGCAGGGGGGGTATGGCTACACCTTC. The chain joins TRBV28 to TRBJ1-2; 7 bases fit TRBD1. The ends lost 6 bases at V and 5 bases at J; junction bases unmatched: 3. The V gene's germline CDR1 is MDHEN and CDR2 SYDVKM. The CDR3 sequence is 12 residues long.

In its sample, this clone was seen a few times. This sequence joins TRBV28 and TRBJ2-5; 8 bases are shared with TRBD1. CDR3 length: 15 residues. Trimming at V came to 6 bases and at J to 0 bases, leaving 6 bases not matched to a gene. The V gene's germline CDR1 is MDHEN and CDR2 SYDVKM. The CDR3 region has the DNA TGTGCCAGCAGCCCCTTGGACAGGGACCAAGAGACCCAGTACTTC. Amino acids: CASSPLDRDQETQYF.

The rearrangement joins TRBV6-4 to TRBJ2-3, with 10 positions matching TRBD2. V lost 2 bases, J lost 2 bases, and 1 base stayed unmatched. The CDR3 extends over 15 amino acids. Per the germline V gene, CDR1 is MRHNA and CDR2 is SNTAGT. This CDR3 reads CASSDGTSDTDTQYF. The CDR3 DNA sequence: TGTGCCAGCAGTGACGGGACTAGCGACACAGATACGCAGTATTTT.

The chain has TRBV5-1 and TRBJ1-2; no firm D call. The CDR3 has 14 residues. Germline-derived CDR1 and CDR2 are SGHRS and YFSETQ. Trimming cost V 2 bases and J 7 bases, with 15 bases left between them. CDR3 residues: CASSFGDPQRGYTF. CDR3 DNA sequence: TGCGCCAGCAGCTTCGGTGACCCCCAGCGTGGCTACACCTTC.

The chain combines TRBV4-1 with TRBJ1-2; no clear D. V shed 1 base and J shed 4 bases, with 16 bases lying between them. Germline CDR1 is MGHRA and CDR2 is YSYEKL. This CDR3 comprises 16 residues. This CDR3 reads CASSQVRPKAGYGYTF. The CDR3 nucleotides are TGCGCCAGCAGCCAAGTGCGCCCCAAAGCGGGCTATGGCTACACCTTC.

A word on this clone: In the same sample, other DNA sequences code for this CDR3. The rearrangement joins TRBV7-9 to TRBJ2-1; D not certain. In germline, CDR1 is SEHNR, CDR2 FQNEAQ (reference sequence). CDR3 length: 10 amino acids. Trimming pared 5 bases from V and 10 bases from J, leaving 6 bases between. The CDR3 reads CASSTIEQFF. CDR3 bases: TGTGCCAGCAGCACCATAGAGCAGTTCTTC.

In this sample, this clone turned up many times. J is TRBJ2-7 and V is TRBV6-5, with 8 nucleotides matching TRBD1. With V trimmed by 5 bases and J by 1 base, 1 base remained unmatched. The CDR3 contains 13 residues. Per germline, CDR1 MNHEY and CDR2 SVGAGI. CDR3 DNA sequence: TGTGCCAGCAGTAGGACAGGGTCCTACGAGCAGTACTTC. Amino acid sequence: CASSRTGSYEQYF.

J is TRBJ2-2 and V is TRBV7-9; maybe TRBD2 (6 bases). This CDR3 has 15 residues. Germline values: CDR1 SEHNR, CDR2 FQNEAQ (reference sequence). Trimming left V 2 bases short and J 4 bases short, with 11 bases between. The CDR3 here is CASSLFQGGTGELFF. The CDR3 DNA is TGTGCCAGCAGCTTATTCCAGGGAGGCACCGGGGAGCTGTTTTTT.

This chain uses TRBV19 with TRBJ1-4; D remains unclear. The V gene lost 8 bases and the J gene lost 4 bases, with 8 bases spanning the gap. The CDR3 extends over 12 amino acids. The V gene's germline CDR1 is LNHDA and CDR2 SQIVND (reference sequence). CDR3 nucleotides: TGTGCCAGTGAAGGGTTTAATGAAAAACTGTTTTTT. Protein product: CASEGFNEKLFF.

Concerning this clone: In the same sample, other DNA sequences code for this CDR3. This chain joins TRBV10-3 and TRBJ1-1; D may be TRBD1 (5 bases). The CDR3 contains 14 residues. The V and J ends lost 0 bases and 2 bases respectively, with 7 bases between them. Germline V gives CDR1 ENHRY, CDR2 SYGVKD. The CDR3 bases are TGTGCCATCAGTGAGTCCAGGGCAAACACTGAAGCTTTCTTT. It specifies CAISESRANTEAFF.

CDR3 sequence (DNA): TGTGCCAGAGGTAGCGGGGGCTCCTACAATGAGCAGTTCTTC. Translating it yields CARGSGGSYNEQFF. This chain joins TRBV21-1 and TRBJ2-1; the D call of TRBD2 is as the table states it, not checked on the DNA. TRBV21-1 is reported as a pseudogene. The CDR3 is made up of 14 amino acids.

The chain is built from TRBV30 and TRBJ2-7; 13 bases map to TRBD2. Per germline, CDR1 GTSNPN and CDR2 SVGIG (reference sequence). Trimming cost V 5 bases and J 4 bases; bases outside gene matches: 2. There are 13 residues in the CDR3. The CDR3 DNA is TGTGCCTGGGGGGGACTAGCGGGATACGAGCAGTACTTC. Translated: CAWGGLAGYEQYF.

Here the CDR3 DNA reads TGTGCCAGCAGCCAAGATTTGCAGGGGGGCGAGCAGTACTTC. This translates into CASSQDLQGGEQYF. This chain joins TRBV14 and TRBJ2-7; TRBD1 is a possible D gene (7 bases). This CDR3 spans 14 amino acids. Trimming stripped 0 bases from V and 6 bases from J, with 12 bases between. Germline assignment: CDR1 SGHDN and CDR2 FVKESK.

About this clone: A much larger clone sits a single nucleotide away, making a read error possible. The V gene is TRBV5-4, the J gene TRBJ2-3, with 8 bases lining up with TRBD2. The V segment lost 7 bases and the J segment 2 bases; nucleotides outside the gene matches: 3. There are 13 residues in the CDR3. Germline V CDR1 and CDR2: SGHNT, YYREEE (reference sequence). The CDR3 sequence: CASGREATDTQYF. The DNA of the CDR3 is TGTGCCAGCGGGCGGGAGGCCACAGATACGCAGTATTTT.

The chain links TRBV6-4 to TRBJ2-2, with D hard to call. Germline assignment: CDR1 MRHNA and CDR2 SNTAGT. The V end lost 6 bases, the J end lost 0 bases, and 14 bases lay between the germline ends. The CDR3 extends over 16 amino acids. The CDR3 coding sequence is TGTGCCAGCAGCCCATTAGCTGGGGCGAACACCGGGGAGCTGTTTTTT. Protein sequence: CASSPLAGANTGELFF.

The chain uses TRBV6-6 and TRBJ2-2; 10 bases are shared with TRBD1. CDR3 length: 15 amino acids. Per germline, CDR1 MNHNY and CDR2 SVGAGI (reference sequence). V dropped 7 bases and J dropped 2; count of bases not matched to a gene: 4. CDR3 in amino acids: CASTRDRGNTGELFF. Here the CDR3 DNA reads TGTGCCAGCACCCGGGACAGGGGCAACACCGGGGAGCTGTTTTTT.

The chain joins TRBV2 to TRBJ1-5, with 10 positions matching TRBD1. Germline trimming cut 6 bases from V and 4 bases from J; bases unmatched to any gene: 6. CDR1 is SNHLY, CDR2 FYNNEI, per germline. This CDR3 spans 15 amino acids. The CDR3 region is CASRYRQGANQPQHF. The CDR3 DNA sequence: TGTGCCAGCAGATATAGACAGGGGGCTAATCAGCCCCAGCATTTT.

This clone was recorded only once. The chain couples TRBV5-1 to TRBJ2-7, with 10 bases fitting TRBD1. V shed 2 bases, J shed 5 bases, and the junction held 10 bases outside the gene matches. Germline assignment: CDR1 SGHRS and CDR2 YFSETQ. There are 16 residues in the CDR3. The CDR3 DNA reads TGCGCCAGCAGCTTCCGCACGACAGGGGGCATCGACGAGCAGTACTTC. Its translation is CASSFRTTGGIDEQYF. The full variable domain, with the rest looked up from reference TRBV5-1 and TRBJ2-7, is KAGVTQTPRYLIKTRGQQVTLSCSPISGHRSVSWYQQTPGQGLQFLFEYFSETQRNKGNFPGRFSGRQFSNSRSEMNVSTLELGDSALYLCASSFRTTGGIDEQYFGPGTRLTVT.

The CDR3 DNA sequence: TGTGCCAGCTCCGGGGGGGGCACTGGCTACACCTTC. Protein: CASSGGGTGYTF. The V call is TRBV18, the J call TRBJ1-2; D perhaps matches TRBD1 (6 bases). Deletions cut 6 bases from V and 7 bases from J, with 12 bases between. Germline assignment: CDR1 KGHSH and CDR2 LQKENI. The CDR3 has 12 amino acids.

This chain uses TRBV2 with TRBJ2-1, with a possible D match to TRBD2 (5 bases). CDR1 and CDR2 from the germline V gene are SNHLY and FYNNEI. Between the trimmed V and J ends, which lost 4 bases and 1 base, there was a span of 8 bases. This CDR3 is 14 amino acids long. The CDR3 here is CASSARGSYNEQFF. In DNA, the CDR3 is TGTGCCAGCAGTGCCCGCGGGTCCTACAATGAGCAGTTCTTC.

The rearrangement uses TRBV30 and TRBJ1-1; tentative D call: TRBD1 (6 bases). Deletions cut 3 bases from V and 0 bases from J, with 17 bases between. Per germline, CDR1 GTSNPN and CDR2 SVGIG (reference sequence). The CDR3 has 16 residues. The DNA of the CDR3 is TGTGCCTGGAGGGAAATCTACAGGGAGGTGAACACTGAAGCTTTCTTT. This sequence encodes CAWREIYREVNTEAFF. Together with reference TRBV30 and TRBJ1-1, the CDR3 gives the full variable domain: SQTIHQWPATLVQPVGSPLSLECTVEGTSNPNLYWYRQAAGRGLQLLFYSVGIGQISSEVPQNLSASRPQDRQFILSSKKLLLSDSGFYLCAWREIYREVNTEAFFGQGTRLTVV.

This sequence joins TRBV7-2 and TRBJ2-7; possible D gene TRBD1, 7 bases. CDR1 is SGHTA and CDR2 is FQGNSA in the germline V gene. The V gene lost 1 base and the J gene lost 5 bases, with 18 bases spanning the gap. This CDR3 spans 16 amino acids. The CDR3 region is CASSLGPDREVDEQYF. Here the CDR3 DNA reads TGTGCCAGCAGCTTAGGCCCCGACAGGGAGGTGGACGAGCAGTACTTC.

The chain recombines TRBV6-1 with TRBJ2-3; no clear D gene. Trimming left V 0 bases short and J 2 bases short, with 9 bases between. Germline CDR1 reads MNHNS; CDR2 reads SASEGT. CDR3 length: 15 amino acids. The DNA of the CDR3 is TGTGCCAGCAGTGAAGCTGACATCATCACAGATACGCAGTATTTT. Amino acids: CASSEADIITDTQYF.